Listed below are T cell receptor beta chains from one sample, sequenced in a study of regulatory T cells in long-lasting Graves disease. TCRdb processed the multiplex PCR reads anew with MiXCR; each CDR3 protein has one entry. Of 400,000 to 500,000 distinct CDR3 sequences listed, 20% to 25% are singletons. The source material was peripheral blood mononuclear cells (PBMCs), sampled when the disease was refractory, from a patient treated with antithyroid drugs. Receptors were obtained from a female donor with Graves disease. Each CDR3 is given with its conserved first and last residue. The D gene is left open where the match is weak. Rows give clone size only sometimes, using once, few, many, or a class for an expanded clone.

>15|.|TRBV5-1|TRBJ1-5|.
CASSSEGGRGQPQHF
TGCGCCAGCAGCTCAGAGGGGGGGCGCGGTCAGCCCCAGCATTTT
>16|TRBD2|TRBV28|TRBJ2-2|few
CASSSMASGRTGELFF
TGTGCCAGCAGTAGTATGGCTAGCGGGAGAACCGGGGAGCTGTTTTTT
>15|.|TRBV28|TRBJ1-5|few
CASSLYGEGNQPQHF
TGTGCCAGCAGTTTATACGGTGAGGGTAATCAGCCCCAGCATTTT
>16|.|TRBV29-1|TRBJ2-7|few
CSVVDPLGVNPYEQYF
TGCAGCGTTGTGGACCCCTTAGGGGTTAACCCCTACGAGCAGTACTTC
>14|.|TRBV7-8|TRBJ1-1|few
CASSPGTPGTEAFF
TGTGCCAGCAGCCCTGGGACACCGGGGACTGAAGCTTTCTTT
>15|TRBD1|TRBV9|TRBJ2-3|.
CASSPRDRGPDTQYF
TGTGCCAGCAGCCCACGGGACAGGGGGCCAGATACGCAGTATTTT
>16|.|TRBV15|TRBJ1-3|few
CATSRDRTSSGNTIYF
TGTGCCACCAGCAGAGATCGGACAAGTTCTGGAAACACCATATATTTT
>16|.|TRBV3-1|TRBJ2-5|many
CASSQDRRLAEETQYF
TGTGCCAGCAGCCAAGATAGGCGTCTAGCCGAAGAGACCCAGTACTTC
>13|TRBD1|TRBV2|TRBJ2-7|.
CASSATGFHEQYF
TGTGCCAGCAGCGCGACAGGGTTCCACGAGCAGTACTTC
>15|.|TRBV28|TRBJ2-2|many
CASSSPGTRAGELFF
TGTGCCAGCAGTTCGCCCGGGACCCGAGCCGGGGAGCTGTTTTTT
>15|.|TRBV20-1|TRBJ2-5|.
CSAITPGTKQETQYF
TGCAGTGCTATCACTCCCGGGACCAAACAAGAGACCCAGTACTTC
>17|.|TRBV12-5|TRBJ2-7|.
CASGLAPRGGSAYEQYF
TGTGCTAGTGGTTTGGCCCCCAGGGGCGGGTCCGCCTACGAGCAGTACTTC
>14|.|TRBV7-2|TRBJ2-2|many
CASSLDWNTGELFF
TGTGCCAGCAGCTTAGACTGGAACACCGGGGAGCTGTTTTTT
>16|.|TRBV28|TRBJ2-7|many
CASSLRSRPIFYEQYF
TGTGCCAGCAGTTTGCGAAGCCGCCCCATCTTCTACGAGCAGTACTTC
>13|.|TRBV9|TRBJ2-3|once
CASSVVATDTQYF
TGTGCCAGCAGCGTAGTGGCCACAGATACGCAGTATTTT
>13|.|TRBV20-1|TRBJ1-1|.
CSATESLAAEAFF
TGCAGTGCCACAGAGTCTCTGGCAGCAGAAGCTTTCTTT
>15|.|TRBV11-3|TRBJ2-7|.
CASSPRTGGNYEQYF
TGTGCCAGCAGCCCCCGGACTGGCGGGAACTACGAGCAGTACTTC
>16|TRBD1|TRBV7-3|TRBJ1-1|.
CASSLTGGPMNTEAFF
TGTGCCAGCAGCTTGACAGGGGGCCCTATGAACACTGAAGCTTTCTTT
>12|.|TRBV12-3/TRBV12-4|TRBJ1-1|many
CASTLLGTEAFF
TGTGCCAGCACCCTATTGGGCACTGAAGCTTTCTTT
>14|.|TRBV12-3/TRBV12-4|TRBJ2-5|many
CASRASGAEETQYF
TGTGCCAGCAGGGCTTCGGGAGCCGAAGAGACCCAGTACTTC
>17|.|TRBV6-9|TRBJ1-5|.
CASSYQTGAHSNQPQHF
TGTGCCAGCAGTTACCAGACAGGCGCCCATAGCAATCAGCCCCAGCATTTT
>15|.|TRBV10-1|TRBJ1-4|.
CASSESGGANEKLFF
TGCGCCAGCAGTGAGTCTGGAGGGGCAAATGAAAAACTGTTTTTT
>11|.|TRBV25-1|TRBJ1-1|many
CASTHGTEAFF
TGTGCCAGCACCCATGGGACTGAAGCTTTCTTT
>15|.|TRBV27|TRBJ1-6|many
CASSLCGSENSPLHF
TGTGCCAGCAGTTTATGTGGCAGTGAGAATTCACCCCTCCACTTT
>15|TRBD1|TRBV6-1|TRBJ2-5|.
CASSLTGGYQETQYF
TGTGCCAGCAGCCTGACAGGGGGTTACCAAGAGACCCAGTACTTC
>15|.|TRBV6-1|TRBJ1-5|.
CASRPPDGYNQPQHF
TGTGCCAGCAGACCACCCGACGGATACAATCAGCCCCAGCATTTT
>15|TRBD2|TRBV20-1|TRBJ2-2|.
CSASYSGVNTGGLFF
TGCAGTGCTAGTTATAGCGGGGTCAACACCGGGGGGCTGTTTTTT
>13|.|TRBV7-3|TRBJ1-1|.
CVSSLSGNTEAFF
TGTGTCAGCAGCTTATCGGGGAACACTGAAGCTTTCTTT
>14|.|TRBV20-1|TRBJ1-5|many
CSASLEGSNQPQHF
TGCAGTGCTAGTCTTGAGGGCAGCAATCAGCCCCAGCATTTT
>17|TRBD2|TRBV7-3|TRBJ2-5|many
CASSLKGRLAGVETQYF
TGTGCCAGCAGCTTAAAAGGGCGCTTAGCGGGAGTAGAGACCCAGTACTTC
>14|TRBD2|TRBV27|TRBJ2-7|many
CASSGTSGGYEQYF
TGTGCCAGCAGTGGGACTAGCGGGGGCTACGAGCAGTACTTC
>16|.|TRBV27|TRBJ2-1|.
CASSSGGLSSYNEQFF
TGTGCCAGCAGTTCGGGGGGCCTAAGCTCCTACAATGAGCAGTTCTTC
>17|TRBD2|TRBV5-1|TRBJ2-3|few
CASSTGLAGADTDTQYF
TGCGCCAGCAGCACAGGACTAGCGGGAGCGGACACAGATACGCAGTATTTT
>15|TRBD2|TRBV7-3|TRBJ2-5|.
CASSFDGRAVSTQYF
TGTGCCAGCAGCTTCGACGGGAGGGCCGTTTCGACCCAGTACTTC
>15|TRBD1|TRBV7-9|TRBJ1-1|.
CASSLRGQGNTEAFF
TGTGCCAGCAGCTTAAGGGGACAGGGGAACACTGAAGCTTTCTTT
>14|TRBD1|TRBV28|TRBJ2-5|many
CATEPDRVDETQYF
TGTGCCACCGAACCGGACAGGGTCGACGAGACCCAGTACTTC
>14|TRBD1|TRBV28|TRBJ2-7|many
CASSLKQGTYEQYF
TGTGCCAGCAGTTTAAAACAGGGGACCTACGAGCAGTACTTC
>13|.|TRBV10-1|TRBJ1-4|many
CASSAGVGEKLFF
TGCGCCAGCAGTGCAGGGGTTGGGGAAAAACTGTTTTTT
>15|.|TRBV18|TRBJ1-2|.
CASSPNRESNYGYTF
TGTGCCAGCTCACCAAACAGGGAAAGCAACTATGGCTACACCTTC
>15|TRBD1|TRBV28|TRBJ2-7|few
CASSSSGTAVDEQYF
TGTGCCAGCAGTTCGTCCGGGACAGCTGTGGACGAGCAGTACTTC
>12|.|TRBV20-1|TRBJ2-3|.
CSASPGMDTQYF
TGCAGTGCTAGCCCCGGGATGGATACGCAGTATTTT
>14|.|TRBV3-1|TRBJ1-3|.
CASSQPSSGNTIYF
TGTGCCAGCAGCCAGCCCTCCTCTGGAAACACCATATATTTT
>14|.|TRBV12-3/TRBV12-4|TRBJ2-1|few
CASSLERSYNEQFF
TGTGCCAGCAGTTTAGAGAGGAGCTACAATGAGCAGTTCTTC
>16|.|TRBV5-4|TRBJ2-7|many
CASSLETPTGPYEQYF
TGTGCCAGCAGCTTGGAGACACCTACGGGCCCCTACGAGCAGTACTTC
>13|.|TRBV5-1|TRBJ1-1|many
CASSLAGATEAFF
TGCGCCAGCAGTCTTGCAGGGGCCACTGAAGCTTTCTTT
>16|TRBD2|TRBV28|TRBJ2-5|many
CASSSPGLADQETQYF
TGTGCCAGCAGTTCACCGGGACTAGCGGATCAAGAGACCCAGTACTTC
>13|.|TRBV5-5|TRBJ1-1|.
CASSLLWGAEAFF
TGTGCCAGCAGCTTATTATGGGGAGCTGAAGCTTTCTTT
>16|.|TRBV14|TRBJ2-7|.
CASSLADFRKVNEQYF
TGTGCCAGCAGCCTCGCAGACTTCAGGAAGGTCAACGAGCAGTACTTC
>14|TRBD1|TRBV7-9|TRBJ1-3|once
CASSLTGFGNTIYF
TGTGCCAGCAGCTTGACAGGGTTCGGAAACACCATATATTTT
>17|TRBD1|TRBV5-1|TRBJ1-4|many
CASSVGQGDIANEKLFF
TGCGCCAGCAGCGTCGGACAGGGGGACATCGCTAATGAAAAACTGTTTTTT
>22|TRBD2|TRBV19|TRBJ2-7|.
CASSTTARVPGLGGFITYEQYF
TGTGCCAGTAGTACCACCGCCAGGGTTCCGGGACTAGGGGGATTTATAACCTACGAGCAGTACTTC
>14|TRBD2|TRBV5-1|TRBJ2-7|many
CASSPSGNAYEQYF
TGCGCCAGCAGCCCGAGCGGGAATGCCTACGAGCAGTACTTC
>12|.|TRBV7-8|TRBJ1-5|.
CASSLAGGAQHF
TGTGCCAGCAGCTTAGCCGGGGGGGCCCAGCATTTT
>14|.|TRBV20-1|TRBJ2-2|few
CSARGSMNTGELFF
TGCAGTGCTAGAGGTAGCATGAACACCGGGGAGCTGTTTTTT
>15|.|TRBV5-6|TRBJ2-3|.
CASSLGSSSTDTQYF
TGTGCCAGCAGCTTGGGTTCATCTAGCACAGATACGCAGTATTTT
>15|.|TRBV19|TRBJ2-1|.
CASTPRAGQRDEQFF
TGTGCCAGTACCCCTAGGGCGGGACAGCGGGATGAGCAGTTCTTC
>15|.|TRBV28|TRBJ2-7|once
CASSFQGNGDYEQYF
TGTGCCAGCAGTTTCCAGGGGAATGGGGACTACGAGCAGTACTTC